This T cell receptor beta chain appears in the sequencing data of a study of CD8 T cells in ankylosing spondylitis. Study-wide results and caveats: Among TCR beta sequences, a motif of several highly homologous variants appeared characteristic of ankylosing spondylitis blood. In ankylosing spondylitis patients, matched synovial fluid reportedly showed significant enrichment of disease-linked clones. Prior work had noted some motif variants in reactive arthritis blood and synovial fluid.

The sample holds many counts of this clonotype. Its antigen is unidentified. The CDR3 length is 13 residues. CDR1 DFQATT and CDR2 SNEGSKA come from the germline V gene (reference sequence). Trimming stripped 0 bases from V and 7 bases from J, with 12 bases between. As the method for making TCR beta libraries, quantitative 5'-RACE with molecular barcodes was used. TCRdb passed the 5' RACE reads through MiXCR, listing each CDR3 protein once. The sample has around 130,000 distinct CDR3 sequences; 9.3% are singletons. The chain employs TRBV20-1 and TRBJ2-5, with no clear D. Sequenced material: blood, either unsorted or a sorted T cell fraction (not recorded which). This clonotype originated in a male donor with ankylosing spondylitis or in good health (not recorded which). The CDR3 loop is CSAREFVIGTQYF. CDR3 DNA sequence: TGCAGTGCTAGAGAATTTGTGATCGGGACCCAGTACTTC.